The clone carrying this T cell receptor (beta chain) has only a few counts. Using its own MiXCR run on the RT-PCR reads, TCRdb lists one record per CDR3 protein. The sample lists approximately 200,000 distinct CDR3 sequences, roughly 14% occurring once. CDR3 length: 16 amino acids. Between the trimmed V and J ends, which lost 3 bases and 0 bases, there was a span of 14 bases. Germline CDR1 SNHLY, CDR2 FYNNEI. The sample comes from a study of patients and donors after allogeneic stem cell transplantation. This receptor was obtained from a human donor who was either an allogeneic HSCT recipient or a stem cell or donor lymphocyte infusion donor (not recorded which). It is not recorded whose cells these are; they may come from a transplant donor. The rearrangement links TRBV2 to TRBJ2-5; a possible D gene is TRBD1 (7 bases). Material for sequencing was blood, either unsorted or a sorted T cell fraction (not recorded which). In DNA, the CDR3 is TGTGCCAGCAGTGAGCAGGGGGGAATGTACCAAGAGACCCAGTACTTC. Protein sequence: CASSEQGGMYQETQYF.